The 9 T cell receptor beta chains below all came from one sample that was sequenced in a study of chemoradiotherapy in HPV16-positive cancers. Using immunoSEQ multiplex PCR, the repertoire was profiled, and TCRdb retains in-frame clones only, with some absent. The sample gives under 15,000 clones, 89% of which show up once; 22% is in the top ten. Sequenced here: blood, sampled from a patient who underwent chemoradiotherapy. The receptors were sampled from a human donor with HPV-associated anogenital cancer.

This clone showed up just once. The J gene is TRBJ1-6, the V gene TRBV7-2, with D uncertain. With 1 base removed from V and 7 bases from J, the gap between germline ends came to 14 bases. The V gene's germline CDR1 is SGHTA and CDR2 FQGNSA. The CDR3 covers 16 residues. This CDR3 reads CASSLESLLGNSPLHF. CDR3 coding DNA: TGTGCCAGCAGCTTAGAGTCGTTGCTGGGGAATTCACCCCTCCACTTT.

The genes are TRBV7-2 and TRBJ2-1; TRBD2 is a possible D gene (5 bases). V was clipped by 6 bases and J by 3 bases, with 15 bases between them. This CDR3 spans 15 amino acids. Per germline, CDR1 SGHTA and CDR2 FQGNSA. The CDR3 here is CASSNGRVDYNEQFF. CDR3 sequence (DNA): TGTGCCAGCAGTAACGGGCGGGTCGACTACAATGAGCAGTTCTTC.

In DNA form, the CDR3 reads TGTGCCAGTAGTATACGGAGCCCAATAGGCTACACCTTC. It codes for CASSIRSPIGYTF. The V and J genes are TRBV19 and TRBJ1-2; D is ambiguous. Per germline, CDR1 LNHDA and CDR2 SQIVND (reference sequence). The CDR3 has 13 residues. Trimming pared 2 bases from V and 8 bases from J, leaving 12 bases between.

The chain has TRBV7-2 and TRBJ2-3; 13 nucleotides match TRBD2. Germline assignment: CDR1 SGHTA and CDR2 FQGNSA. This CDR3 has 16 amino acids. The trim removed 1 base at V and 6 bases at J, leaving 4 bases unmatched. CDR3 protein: CASSLVSGLAGDTQYF. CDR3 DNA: TGTGCCAGCAGCTTAGTATCGGGACTAGCGGGGGATACGCAGTATTTT.

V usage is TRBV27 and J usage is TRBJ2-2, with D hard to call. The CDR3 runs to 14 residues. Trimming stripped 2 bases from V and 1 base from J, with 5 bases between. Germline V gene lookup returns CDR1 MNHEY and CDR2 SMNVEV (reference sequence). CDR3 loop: CASSLVQNTGELFF. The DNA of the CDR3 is TGTGCCAGCAGTTTAGTTCAGAACACCGGGGAGCTGTTTTTT.

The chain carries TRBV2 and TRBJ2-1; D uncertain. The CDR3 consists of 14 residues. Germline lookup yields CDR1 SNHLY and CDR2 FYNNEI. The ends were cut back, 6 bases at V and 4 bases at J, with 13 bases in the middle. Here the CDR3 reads CASSPGRSYNEQFF. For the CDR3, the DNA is TGTGCCAGCAGCCCCGGTCGATCTTACAATGAGCAGTTCTTC.

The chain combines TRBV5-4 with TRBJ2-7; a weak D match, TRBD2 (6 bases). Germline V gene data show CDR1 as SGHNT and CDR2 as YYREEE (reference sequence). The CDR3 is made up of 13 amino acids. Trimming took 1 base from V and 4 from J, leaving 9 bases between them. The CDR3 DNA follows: TGTGCCAGCAGCTTGCCCCGGGGGTACGAGCAGTACTTC. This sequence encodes CASSLPRGYEQYF.

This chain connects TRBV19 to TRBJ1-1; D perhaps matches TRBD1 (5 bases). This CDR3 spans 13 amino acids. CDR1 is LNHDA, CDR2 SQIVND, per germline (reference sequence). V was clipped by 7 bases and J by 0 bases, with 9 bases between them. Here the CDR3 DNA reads TGTGCCAGTACTAGGGGACTGAACACTGAAGCTTTCTTT. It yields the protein CASTRGLNTEAFF.

In DNA form, the CDR3 reads TGTGCCAGTAGTATTTCGGGCCTACCCTATGGCTACACCTTC. Protein product: CASSISGLPYGYTF. This rearrangement joins TRBV19 to TRBJ1-2; D gene unclear. With 3 bases removed from V and 4 bases from J, the gap between germline ends came to 12 bases. The CDR3 covers 14 residues. Looked up from germline, CDR1 is LNHDA and CDR2 is SQIVND (reference sequence). The full variable domain, rest sourced from reference TRBV19 and TRBJ1-2, is DGGITQSPKYLFRKEGQNVTLSCEQNLNHDAMYWYRQDPGQGLRLIYYSQIVNDFQKGDIAEGYSVSREKKESFPLTVTSAQKNPTAFYLCASSISGLPYGYTFGSGTRLTVV.